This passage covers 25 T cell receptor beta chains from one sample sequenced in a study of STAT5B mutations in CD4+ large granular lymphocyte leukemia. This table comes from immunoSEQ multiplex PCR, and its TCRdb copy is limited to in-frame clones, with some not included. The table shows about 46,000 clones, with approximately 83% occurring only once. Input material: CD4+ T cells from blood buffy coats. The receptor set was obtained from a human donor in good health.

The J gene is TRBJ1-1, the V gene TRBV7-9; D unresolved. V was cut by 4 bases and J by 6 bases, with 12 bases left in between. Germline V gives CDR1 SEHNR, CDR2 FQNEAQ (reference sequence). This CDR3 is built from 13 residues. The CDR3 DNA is TGTGCCAGCAGCTCACGTCGGGATTCTGAAGCTTTCTTT. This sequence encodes CASSSRRDSEAFF.

This CDR3 reads CASGDRGLADTQYF. CDR3 nucleotides: TGTGCCAGCGGGGACAGGGGTTTAGCAGATACGCAGTATTTT. The V and J genes are TRBV28 and TRBJ2-3; 10 bases match TRBD1. Germline trimming cut 8 bases from V and 4 bases from J; bases unmatched to any gene: 6. The CDR3 is 14 residues long. CDR1 and CDR2 (germline): MDHEN, SYDVKM.

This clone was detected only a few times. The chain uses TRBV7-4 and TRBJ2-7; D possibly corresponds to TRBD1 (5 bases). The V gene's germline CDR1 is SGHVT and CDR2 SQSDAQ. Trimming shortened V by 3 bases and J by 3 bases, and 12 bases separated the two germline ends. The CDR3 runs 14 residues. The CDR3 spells CASSLATGNYEQYF. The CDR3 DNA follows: TGTGCCAGCAGCTTGGCCACAGGAAACTACGAGCAGTACTTC.

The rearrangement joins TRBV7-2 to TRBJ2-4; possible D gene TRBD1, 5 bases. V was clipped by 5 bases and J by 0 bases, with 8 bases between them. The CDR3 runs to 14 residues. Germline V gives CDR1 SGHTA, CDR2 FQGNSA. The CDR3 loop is CASSLGVAKNIQYF. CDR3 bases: TGTGCCAGCAGCCTAGGGGTAGCCAAAAACATTCAGTACTTC.

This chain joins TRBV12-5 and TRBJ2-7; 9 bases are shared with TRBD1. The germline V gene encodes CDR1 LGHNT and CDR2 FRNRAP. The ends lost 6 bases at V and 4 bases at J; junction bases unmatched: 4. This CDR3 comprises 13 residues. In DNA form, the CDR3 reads TGTGCTAGTGGACCGGGACAGGGATACGAGCAGTACTTC. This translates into CASGPGQGYEQYF.

CDR3 sequence reads: CASSQPSGVYEQYF. In DNA form, the CDR3 reads TGTGCCAGCAGCCAACCTAGCGGGGTCTACGAGCAGTACTTC. This chain joins TRBV4-2 and TRBJ2-7; TRBD2 agrees at 9 bases. V lost 2 bases to trimming and J lost 3 bases; unmatched junction nucleotides: 2. Germline CDR1 LGHNA, CDR2 YNFKEQ. CDR3 length: 14 amino acids.

CDR3 residues: CASSLDRLGYTF. The CDR3 nucleotides are TGTGCCAGCAGCTTGGACCGTCTTGGCTACACCTTC. The chain joins TRBV5-4 to TRBJ1-2, with D unclear. V lost 0 bases to trimming and J lost 7 bases, with 7 bases between them. The CDR3 contains 12 residues. Looked up from germline, CDR1 is SGHNT and CDR2 is YYREEE (reference sequence).

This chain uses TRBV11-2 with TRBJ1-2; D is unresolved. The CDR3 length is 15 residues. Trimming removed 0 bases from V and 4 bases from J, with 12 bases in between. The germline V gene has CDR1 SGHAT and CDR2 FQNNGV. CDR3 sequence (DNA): TGTGCCAGCAGCTTAGAGTTTTTAGGGCCCTATGGCTACACCTTC. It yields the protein CASSLEFLGPYGYTF.

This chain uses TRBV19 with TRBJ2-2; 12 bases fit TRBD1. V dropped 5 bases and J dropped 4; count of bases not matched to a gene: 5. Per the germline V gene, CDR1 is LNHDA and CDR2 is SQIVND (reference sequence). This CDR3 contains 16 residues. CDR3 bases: TGTGCCAGTAGTCAGGGACAGGGGGCGGGCACCGGGGAGCTGTTTTTT. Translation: CASSQGQGAGTGELFF.

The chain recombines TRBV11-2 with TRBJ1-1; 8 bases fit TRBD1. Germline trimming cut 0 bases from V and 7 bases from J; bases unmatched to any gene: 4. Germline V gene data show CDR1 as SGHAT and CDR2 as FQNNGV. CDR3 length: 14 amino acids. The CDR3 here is CASSLEAGGIEAFF. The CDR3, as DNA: TGTGCCAGCAGCTTAGAGGCAGGGGGCATTGAAGCTTTCTTT.

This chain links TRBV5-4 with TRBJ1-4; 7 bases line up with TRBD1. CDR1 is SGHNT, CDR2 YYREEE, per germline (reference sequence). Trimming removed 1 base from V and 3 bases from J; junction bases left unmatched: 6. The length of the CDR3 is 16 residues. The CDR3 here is CASSLNRGASNEKLFF. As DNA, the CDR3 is TGTGCCAGCAGCTTGAACAGGGGAGCATCTAATGAAAAACTGTTTTTT.

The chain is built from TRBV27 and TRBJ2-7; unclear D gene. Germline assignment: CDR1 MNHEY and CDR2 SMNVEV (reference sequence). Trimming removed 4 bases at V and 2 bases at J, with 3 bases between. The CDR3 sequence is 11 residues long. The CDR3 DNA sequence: TGTGCCAGCAGTTCGGCCTACGAGCAGTACTTC. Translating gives CASSSAYEQYF.

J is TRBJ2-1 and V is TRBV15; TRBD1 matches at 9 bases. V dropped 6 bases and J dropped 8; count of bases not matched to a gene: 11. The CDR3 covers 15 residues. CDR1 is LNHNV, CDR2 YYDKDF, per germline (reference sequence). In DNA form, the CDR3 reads TGTGCCACCAGACGCGGGACAGGGTCCTCTTATGAGCAGTTCTTC. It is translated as CATRRGTGSSYEQFF.

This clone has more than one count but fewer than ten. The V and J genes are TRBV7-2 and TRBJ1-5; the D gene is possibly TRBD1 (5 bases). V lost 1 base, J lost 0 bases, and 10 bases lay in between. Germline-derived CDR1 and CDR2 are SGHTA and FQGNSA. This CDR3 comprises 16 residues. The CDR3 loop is CASSLVTGVSNQPQHF. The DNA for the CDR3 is TGTGCCAGCAGCTTAGTTACGGGGGTTAGCAATCAGCCCCAGCATTTT.

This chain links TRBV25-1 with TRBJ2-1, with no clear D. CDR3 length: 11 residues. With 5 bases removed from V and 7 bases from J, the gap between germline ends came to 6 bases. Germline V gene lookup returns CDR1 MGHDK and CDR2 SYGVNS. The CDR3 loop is CASSLGNEQFF. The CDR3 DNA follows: TGTGCCAGCAGTCTGGGGAATGAGCAGTTCTTC.

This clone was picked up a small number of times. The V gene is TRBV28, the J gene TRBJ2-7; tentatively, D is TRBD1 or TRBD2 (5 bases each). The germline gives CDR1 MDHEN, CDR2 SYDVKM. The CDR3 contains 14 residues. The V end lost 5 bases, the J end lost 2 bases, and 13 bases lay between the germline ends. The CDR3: CASSPGTDTYEQYF. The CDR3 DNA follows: TGTGCCAGCAGTCCCGGGACGGACACCTACGAGCAGTACTTC.

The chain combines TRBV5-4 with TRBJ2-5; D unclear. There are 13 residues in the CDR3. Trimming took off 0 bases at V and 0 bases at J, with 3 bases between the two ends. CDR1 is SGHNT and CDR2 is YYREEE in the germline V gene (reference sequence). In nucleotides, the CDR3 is TGTGCCAGCAGCTTGGAGTACCAAGAGACCCAGTACTTC. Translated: CASSLEYQETQYF.

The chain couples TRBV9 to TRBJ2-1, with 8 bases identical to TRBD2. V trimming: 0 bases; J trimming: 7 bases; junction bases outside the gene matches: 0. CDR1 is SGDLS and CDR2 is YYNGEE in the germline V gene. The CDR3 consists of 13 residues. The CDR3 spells CASSVAGGNEQFF. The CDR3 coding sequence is TGTGCCAGCAGCGTAGCGGGGGGGAATGAGCAGTTCTTC.

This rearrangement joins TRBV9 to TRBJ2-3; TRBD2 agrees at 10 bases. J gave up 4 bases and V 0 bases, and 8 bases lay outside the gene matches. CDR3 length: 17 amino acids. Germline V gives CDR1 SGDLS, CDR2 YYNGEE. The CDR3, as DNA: TGTGCCAGCAGCGTAGCTACTAGCGGGAATCGCGCAGATACGCAGTATTTT. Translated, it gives CASSVATSGNRADTQYF.

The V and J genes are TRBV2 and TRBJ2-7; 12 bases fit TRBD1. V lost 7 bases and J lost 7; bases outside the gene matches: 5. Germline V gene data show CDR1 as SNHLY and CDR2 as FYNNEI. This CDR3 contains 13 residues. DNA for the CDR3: TGTGCCAGCAAGGGACAGGGGGCTCAAGAGCAGTACTTC. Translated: CASKGQGAQEQYF.

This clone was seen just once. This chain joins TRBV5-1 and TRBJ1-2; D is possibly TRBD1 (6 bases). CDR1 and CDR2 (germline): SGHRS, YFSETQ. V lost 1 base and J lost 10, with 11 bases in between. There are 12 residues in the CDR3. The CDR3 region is CASSLFKGDYTF. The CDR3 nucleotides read TGCGCCAGCAGCTTGTTTAAGGGGGACTACACCTTC.

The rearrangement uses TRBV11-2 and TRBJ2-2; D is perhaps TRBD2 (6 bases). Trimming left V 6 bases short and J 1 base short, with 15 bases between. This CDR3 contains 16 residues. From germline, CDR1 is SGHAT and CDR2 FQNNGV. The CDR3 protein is CASRLNGGLNTGELFF. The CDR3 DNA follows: TGTGCCAGCAGACTTAATGGGGGACTGAACACCGGGGAGCTGTTTTTT.

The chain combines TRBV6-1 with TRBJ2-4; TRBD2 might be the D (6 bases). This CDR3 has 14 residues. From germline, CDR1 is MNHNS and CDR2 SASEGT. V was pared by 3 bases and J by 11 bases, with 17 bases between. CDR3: CASSEGLQGVLQYF. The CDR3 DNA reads TGTGCCAGCAGTGAGGGACTCCAAGGGGTACTTCAGTACTTC.

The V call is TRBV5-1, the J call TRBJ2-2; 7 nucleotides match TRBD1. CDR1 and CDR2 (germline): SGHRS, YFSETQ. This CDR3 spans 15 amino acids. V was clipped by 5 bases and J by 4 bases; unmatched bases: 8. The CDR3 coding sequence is TGCGCCAGCAGGGGCTCCGGGACAGTCACCGGGGAGCTGTTTTTT. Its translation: CASRGSGTVTGELFF.

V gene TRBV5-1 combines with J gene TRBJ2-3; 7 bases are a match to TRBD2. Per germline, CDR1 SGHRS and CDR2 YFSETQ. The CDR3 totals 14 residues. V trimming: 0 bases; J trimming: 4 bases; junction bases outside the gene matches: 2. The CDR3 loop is CASSLGLAADTQYF. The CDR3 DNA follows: TGCGCCAGCAGCTTGGGACTAGCAGCAGATACGCAGTATTTT.